This T cell receptor (beta chain) was found in a study of blood T cell repertoires in COVID-19. This table comes from immunoSEQ multiplex PCR, and its TCRdb copy is limited to in-frame clones, with some not included. The data contain roughly 120,000 clones, almost 85% of them singletons. V lost 6 bases and J lost 9, with 15 bases in between. CDR1 and CDR2 from the germline V gene are MNHEY and SMNVEV (reference sequence). CDR3 length: 14 residues. This TCR came from a man between 65 and 80 years old with active or convalescent COVID-19. The sample was peripheral blood. The gene calls are TRBV27 and TRBJ1-6; a possible D gene is TRBD1 (5 bases). CDR3 sequence: CASSASREASPLHF. As DNA, the CDR3 is TGTGCCAGCAGCGCCTCCAGGGAGGCTTCACCCCTCCACTTT.